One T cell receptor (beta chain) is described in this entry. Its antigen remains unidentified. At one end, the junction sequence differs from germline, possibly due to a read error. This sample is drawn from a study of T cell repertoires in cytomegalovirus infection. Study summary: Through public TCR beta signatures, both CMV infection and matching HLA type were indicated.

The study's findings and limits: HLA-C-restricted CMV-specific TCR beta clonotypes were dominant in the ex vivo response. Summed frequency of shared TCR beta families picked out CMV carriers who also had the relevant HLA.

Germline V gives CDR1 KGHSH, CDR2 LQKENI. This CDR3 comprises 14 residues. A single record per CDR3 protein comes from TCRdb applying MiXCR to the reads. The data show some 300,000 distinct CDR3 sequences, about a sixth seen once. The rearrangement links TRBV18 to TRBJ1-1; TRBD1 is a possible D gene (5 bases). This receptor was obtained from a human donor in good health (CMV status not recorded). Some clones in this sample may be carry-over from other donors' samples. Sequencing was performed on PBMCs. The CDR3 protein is CASSPPGLNTEAFF. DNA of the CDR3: TGTGCCAGCTCTCCACCAGGGTTGAACACTGAAGCTTTCTTT.